This record looks at one T cell receptor beta chain sequence and its context. The antigen is unknown. A read error may account for a junction end that differs from germline. The record originates from a study of T cell responses to AZD1222 COVID-19 vaccine. Study-wide findings and caveats: Reportedly, close to half of spike-specific TCRs are directed against unmutated variant regions. Spike-specific TCRs gained breadth and depth after people received two AZD1222 doses. Just a handful of AZD1222 recipients tested seropositive at baseline. There were mostly white British donors and more females than males, and clonal diversity was possibly underestimated.

The assay was immunoSEQ multiplex PCR, and TCRdb's table has in-frame clones only and misses some. There are 100,000 or so clones in the sample; 85% to 90% occur only once, and 2% to 3% lies in the top ten. Germline CDR1 reads SSHAT; CDR2 reads FNYEAQ (reference sequence). CDR3 length: 13 amino acids. The clonotype originates from an adult in good health. The specimen was peripheral blood, collected on day 0 of AZD1222 vaccination. The chain couples TRBV7-7 to TRBJ2-2; tentative D call: TRBD2 (5 bases). The CDR3 bases are TGTGCTAGCAGCTTCGGAGGAACCGGGGAGCTGTTTTTT. The encoded protein is CASSFGGTGELFF.